Below, 24 T cell receptor beta chains from the same sample are listed, as sequenced in a study of OX40 agonist ivuxolimab in advanced cancers. Library construction relied on the immunoSEQ multiplex PCR assay. The table was pulled from immuneACCESS by TCRdb, which kept in-frame rearrangements only. Such tables lose some clones; where checked, under half of the loss comes from unresolved V genes, and the rest has no known cause. Present in this sample are some 110,000 clones, 90% to 95% of which were seen just once. Clones ranked in the top ten supply less than 0.2% of the sample. The sample consisted of CD4+ or CD8+ T cells sorted from blood, taken in a trial of the OX40 agonist ivuxolimab. The receptors were gathered from an adult with an advanced solid tumor such as melanoma, head and neck, liver or kidney cancer.

The rearrangement joins TRBV18 to TRBJ1-4; D may be TRBD1 (6 bases). V was cut by 3 bases and J by 10 bases, with 24 bases left in between. Germline CDR1 is KGHSH and CDR2 is LQKENI. CDR3 length: 17 amino acids. The CDR3, as DNA: TGTGCCAGCTCACCTCCGCGGGGTGCGGGGGCTAACGGAAAACTGTTTTTT. It specifies CASSPPRGAGANGKLFF.

The V gene is TRBV5-1, the J gene TRBJ2-3, with 7 bases aligning to TRBD2. In germline, CDR1 is SGHRS, CDR2 YFSETQ. The CDR3 contains 16 residues. J gave up 2 bases and V 0 bases, and 6 bases lay outside the gene matches. CDR3 sequence (DNA): TGCGCCAGCAGCTTGGGAACGGGGGGTATCACAGATACGCAGTATTTT. Amino acids: CASSLGTGGITDTQYF.

The J gene is TRBJ1-1, the V gene TRBV18, with D possibly being TRBD1 (6 bases). Germline CDR1 is KGHSH and CDR2 is LQKENI. The V and J ends lost 3 bases and 5 bases respectively, with 10 bases between them. The CDR3 contains 13 residues. This CDR3 reads CASSPDSFTEAFF. In DNA, the CDR3 is TGTGCCAGCTCACCGGACAGTTTTACTGAAGCTTTCTTT.

The chain recombines TRBV6-1 with TRBJ2-2; no firm D call. This CDR3 contains 12 residues. V lost 5 bases, J lost 1 base, and 2 bases lay in between. CDR1 is MNHNS, CDR2 SASEGT, per germline. The CDR3 protein is CASSRNTGELFF. The DNA of the CDR3 is TGTGCCAGCAGTCGGAACACCGGGGAGCTGTTTTTT.

The chain couples TRBV7-2 to TRBJ2-3; D perhaps matches TRBD1 (6 bases). CDR3 length: 16 residues. V gave up 5 bases and J gave up 3 bases, with 18 bases separating them. The germline V gene encodes CDR1 SGHTA and CDR2 FQGNSA. Here the CDR3 reads CASSRGDIAGTDTQYF. CDR3 bases: TGTGCCAGCAGCCGTGGGGACATCGCAGGGACAGATACGCAGTATTTT. Complete variable domain (other parts from reference TRBV7-2 and TRBJ2-3): GAGVSQSPSNKVTEKGKDVELRCDPISGHTALYWYRQSLGQGLEFLIYFQGNSAPDKSGLPSDRFSAERTGGSVSTLTIQRTQQEDSAVYLCASSRGDIAGTDTQYFGPGTRLTVL.

The chain uses TRBV9 and TRBJ1-3; no clear D gene. Between the trimmed V and J ends, which lost 7 bases and 5 bases, there was a span of 16 bases. The CDR3 contains 14 residues. The germline CDR1 and CDR2 sequences are SGDLS and YYNGEE. The DNA of the CDR3 is TGTGCCAGCGGGAATATGGGTATTAGAAACACCATATATTTT. Protein sequence: CASGNMGIRNTIYF.

This chain joins TRBV28 and TRBJ1-5; D is unclear. The CDR3 is 12 residues long. The germline CDR1 and CDR2 sequences are MDHEN and SYDVKM. Trimming removed 6 bases at V and 9 bases at J, with 12 bases between. The chain's CDR3 is CASRVDTRPQHF. CDR3 DNA sequence: TGTGCCAGCAGGGTTGACACTAGGCCCCAGCATTTT.

The rearrangement uses TRBV2 and TRBJ1-4; 9 nucleotides align to TRBD1. Germline-derived CDR1 and CDR2 are SNHLY and FYNNEI. The CDR3 is 14 amino acids. V lost 6 bases, J lost 5 bases, and 4 bases stayed unmatched. CDR3 loop: CASRGTGPNEKLFF. CDR3 sequence (DNA): TGTGCCAGCAGGGGGACAGGGCCCAATGAAAAACTGTTTTTT.

The V call is TRBV2, the J call TRBJ1-1, with D unresolved. The CDR3 is made up of 13 amino acids. Trimming shortened V by 3 bases and J by 4 bases, and 9 bases separated the two germline ends. Germline CDR1 reads SNHLY; CDR2 reads FYNNEI. The chain's CDR3 is CASSDVRRTEAFF. The CDR3 DNA is TGTGCCAGCAGTGACGTACGACGCACTGAAGCTTTCTTT.

The rearrangement links TRBV5-1 to TRBJ2-7; D remains unclear. V dropped 0 bases and J dropped 3 bases, with 10 bases sitting between them. This CDR3 contains 14 residues. Germline-derived CDR1 and CDR2 are SGHRS and YFSETQ. DNA of the CDR3: TGCGCCAGCAGCTTGGGGGCCAGTGACTACGAGCAGTACTTC. Its translation is CASSLGASDYEQYF.

A note on this clone: Mismatch with germline at one junction end may stem from a read error. The V gene is TRBV7-6, the J gene TRBJ1-2, with 8 bases fitting TRBD1. The CDR3 is made up of 15 amino acids. Germline lookup yields CDR1 SGHVS and CDR2 FNYEAQ. The CDR3 protein is CAGSPGQGPNYGYTF. The CDR3 DNA reads as TGTGCCGGCAGCCCAGGACAGGGCCCCAACTATGGCTACACCTTC.

In this sample, this clone turned up a few times. CDR3 sequence reads: CASRSPGDEQYF. The CDR3 DNA reads TGTGCCAGCAGGTCCCCAGGGGACGAGCAGTACTTC. J is TRBJ2-7 and V is TRBV6-6, with TRBD1 as a possible D gene (6 bases). The CDR3 runs to 12 residues. V gave up 6 bases and J gave up 5 bases, with 11 bases separating them. Germline CDR1 and CDR2: MNHNY and SVGAGI (reference sequence).

CDR3 amino acids: CATSRDQGTEAFF. The CDR3 nucleotides read TGTGCCACCAGCAGAGATCAGGGAACTGAAGCTTTCTTT. The genes are TRBV15 and TRBJ1-1; D is possibly TRBD1 (5 bases). V shed 0 bases and J shed 5 bases, with 7 bases lying between them. Germline V gene lookup returns CDR1 LNHNV and CDR2 YYDKDF (reference sequence). The CDR3 is 13 residues long.

This chain connects TRBV7-9 to TRBJ2-7, with D uncertain. This CDR3 is built from 13 residues. The V gene's germline CDR1 is SEHNR and CDR2 FQNEAQ (reference sequence). Trimming took 5 bases from V and 6 from J, leaving 14 bases between them. The CDR3 protein is CASSQIEFGEQYF. In DNA form, the CDR3 reads TGTGCCAGCAGCCAGATCGAGTTCGGCGAGCAGTACTTC.

The V gene is TRBV28, the J gene TRBJ2-2, with a weak D call TRBD2 (7 bases). CDR3 length: 14 residues. Germline V gives CDR1 MDHEN, CDR2 SYDVKM. Trimming took off 3 bases at V and 7 bases at J, with 12 bases between the two ends. The chain's CDR3 is CASSFTGGRGELFF. Written as DNA, the CDR3 is TGTGCCAGCAGTTTCACGGGGGGCCGCGGGGAGCTGTTTTTT.

The rearrangement uses TRBV7-3 and TRBJ2-5; tentatively, D is TRBD2 (5 bases). Trimming pared 5 bases from V and 5 bases from J, leaving 18 bases between. CDR1 is SGHTA, CDR2 FQGTGA, per germline. This CDR3 has 15 residues. The CDR3 protein is CASSPTGSFRETQYF. The CDR3 DNA is TGTGCCAGCAGCCCAACTGGGAGTTTCCGGGAGACCCAGTACTTC.

The rearrangement links TRBV18 to TRBJ1-1, with a tentative D call TRBD1 (5 bases). This CDR3 spans 12 amino acids. The germline V gene has CDR1 KGHSH and CDR2 LQKENI. V was clipped by 5 bases and J by 7 bases, with 11 bases between them. This chain's CDR3 is CASSRQHGEAFF. The DNA of the CDR3 is TGTGCCAGCTCAAGACAGCATGGTGAAGCTTTCTTT.

This clone was seen once. V and J are TRBV5-6 and TRBJ2-4; tentatively, D is TRBD2 (6 bases). This CDR3 is built from 17 residues. V was shortened by 0 bases and J by 2 bases, with 15 bases between the two germline ends. Per germline, CDR1 SGHDT and CDR2 YYEEEE. The CDR3 DNA reads as TGTGCCAGCAGCTTGGCCACGGGGGTCAGGTCCAAAAACATTCAGTACTTC. This encodes CASSLATGVRSKNIQYF.

The gene calls are TRBV5-1 and TRBJ2-2; 7 nucleotides align to TRBD1. Per the germline V gene, CDR1 is SGHRS and CDR2 is YFSETQ. The CDR3 length is 15 residues. The trim removed 2 bases at V and 6 bases at J, leaving 7 bases unmatched. The CDR3 reads CASSFTTGIPGELFF. The CDR3 region has the DNA TGCGCCAGCAGCTTTACGACAGGGATACCCGGGGAGCTGTTTTTT.

This chain links TRBV6-5 with TRBJ2-7; D is possibly TRBD2 (5 bases). CDR1 is MNHEY, CDR2 SVGAGI, per germline. V lost 5 bases to trimming and J lost 2 bases, with 10 bases between them. There are 13 residues in the CDR3. The CDR3 sequence is CASSPTGTYEQYF. The CDR3 nucleotides are TGTGCCAGCAGTCCAACCGGGACCTACGAGCAGTACTTC.

This clone was detected once. The chain employs TRBV7-9 and TRBJ2-3, with D unresolved. Trimming removed 2 bases from V and 4 bases from J, with 10 bases in between. This CDR3 has 14 amino acids. CDR1 is SEHNR, CDR2 FQNEAQ, per germline (reference sequence). The CDR3 spells CASSLRVNADTQYF. For the CDR3, the DNA is TGTGCCAGCAGCTTACGAGTAAACGCAGATACGCAGTATTTT. Drawing the rest from reference TRBV7-9 and TRBJ2-3, the complete variable domain is DTGVSQNPRHKITKRGQNVTFRCDPISEHNRLYWYRQTLGQGPEFLTYFQNEAQLEKSRLLSDRFSAERPKGSFSTLEIQRTEQGDSAMYLCASSLRVNADTQYFGPGTRLTVL.

This clone was recorded only once. The V gene is TRBV7-2, the J gene TRBJ1-2, with 12 bases fitting TRBD1. This CDR3 is 16 amino acids long. CDR1 SGHTA and CDR2 FQGNSA come from the germline V gene. V was pared by 5 bases and J by 2 bases, with 6 bases of the junction left unmatched. The CDR3 DNA sequence: TGTGCCAGCAGCCCGCAGGGACAGGGGGCGAACTATGGCTACACCTTC. Residues: CASSPQGQGANYGYTF.

The chain carries TRBV11-2 and TRBJ1-3, with D possibly TRBD1 on 6 matching bases. V was clipped by 3 bases and J by 4 bases, with 22 bases between them. Per the germline V gene, CDR1 is SGHAT and CDR2 is FQNNGV. The CDR3 has 18 amino acids. The CDR3 DNA reads TGTGCCAGCAGCTTGCGGAGGGGGAGTGATACTGTGGGAAACACCATATATTTT. Its protein product is CASSLRRGSDTVGNTIYF. Looking up the rest from reference TRBV11-2 and TRBJ1-3 gives the full variable domain: EAGVAQSPRYKIIEKRQSVAFWCNPISGHATLYWYQQILGQGPKLLIQFQNNGVVDDSQLPKDRFSAERLKGVDSTLKIQPAKLEDSAVYLCASSLRRGSDTVGNTIYFGEGSWLTVV.

V is TRBV6-1 and J is TRBJ2-5, with D perhaps matching TRBD1 (6 bases). Trimming pared 1 base from V and 13 bases from J, leaving 13 bases between. The CDR3 extends over 12 amino acids. Germline lookup yields CDR1 MNHNS and CDR2 SASEGT. Here the CDR3 reads CASSEGDKTTYF. The CDR3 DNA is TGTGCCAGCAGTGAAGGGGACAAGACTACGTACTTC.